The 29 T cell receptor beta chains reported below all come from one sample, sequenced in a study of metastatic and nonmetastatic thyroid tumors. TCRdb reprocessed the PCR reads via MiXCR. Among about 48,000 clones listed, approximately 24% were seen once. Ahead of thyroid surgery, no patient had received treatment of any kind. Sequencing was performed on blood. The receptors originated from a male donor with papillary thyroid cancer or a benign thyroid nodule (not recorded which). Some clones in this sample may be carry-over from other donors' samples.

The table lists this clone with a few counts. This sequence joins TRBV6-1 and TRBJ1-1, with D unresolved. The ends were cut back, 7 bases at V and 0 bases at J, with 6 bases in the middle. The CDR3 consists of 12 residues. Germline CDR1 and CDR2: MNHNS and SASEGT. CDR3 sequence: CASNTLNTEAFF. CDR3 in DNA: TGTGCCAGCAATACACTGAACACTGAAGCTTTCTTT.

Ten or more counts support this clone. The chain uses TRBV18 and TRBJ1-1; no clear D gene. The CDR3 covers 13 residues. Germline CDR1 and CDR2: KGHSH and LQKENI. Trimming shortened V by 3 bases and J by 1 base, and 6 bases separated the two germline ends. CDR3 sequence (DNA): TGTGCCAGCTCACCCCATGAGAACACTGAAGCTTTCTTT. This codes for CASSPHENTEAFF.

This clone was detected only a few times. This sequence joins TRBV6-1 and TRBJ2-1; D ambiguous. V was trimmed by 7 bases and J by 2 bases, leaving 6 bases between them. The CDR3 is made up of 12 amino acids. Germline values: CDR1 MNHNS, CDR2 SASEGT. The CDR3 is CASTGPYNEQFF. DNA for the CDR3: TGTGCCAGCACGGGCCCCTACAATGAGCAGTTCTTC.

The rearrangement joins TRBV24-1 to TRBJ2-5; 8 bases match TRBD1. The CDR3 spans 19 residues. J gave up 5 bases and V 4 bases, and 20 bases lay outside the gene matches. CDR1 KGHDR and CDR2 SFDVKD come from the germline V gene. The CDR3 sequence: CATSDSDGTGGAGWETQYF. The DNA of the CDR3 is TGTGCCACCAGTGACTCCGACGGGACAGGCGGCGCAGGTTGGGAGACCCAGTACTTC.

This clone was counted ten times or more. The chain links TRBV15 to TRBJ2-7; TRBD2 is a possible D gene (8 bases). Germline V lookup: CDR1 LNHNV, CDR2 YYDKDF (reference sequence). The ends were cut back, 3 bases at V and 4 bases at J, with 19 bases in the middle. There are 16 residues in the CDR3. The CDR3 loop reads CATSRGQRSGSYEQYF. The CDR3 coding sequence is TGTGCCACCAGCAGGGGACAGCGGAGCGGGAGTTACGAGCAGTACTTC. Drawing the rest from reference TRBV15 and TRBJ2-7, the complete variable domain is DAMVIQNPRYQVTQFGKPVTLSCSQTLNHNVMYWYQQKSSQAPKLLFHYYDKDFNNEADTPDNFQSRRPNTSFCFLDIRSPGLGDTAMYLCATSRGQRSGSYEQYFGPGTRLTVT.

V gene TRBV6-4 combines with J gene TRBJ1-2; the D is unclear. The length of the CDR3 is 15 residues. The germline gives CDR1 MRHNA, CDR2 SNTAGT. V shed 3 bases and J shed 8 bases, with 19 bases lying between them. The CDR3 DNA follows: TGTGCCAGCAGTGATGGGCTTATCGATCAAGGGGGCTACACCTTC. This translates into CASSDGLIDQGGYTF.

This clone was counted at least ten times. This chain connects TRBV2 to TRBJ2-7; TRBD2 might be the D (6 bases). CDR1 is SNHLY, CDR2 FYNNEI, per germline. The V end was cut by 3 bases, the J end by 0 bases, with 9 bases between. CDR3 size: 14 residues. The CDR3: CASSEGLGSYEQYF. The CDR3 coding sequence is TGTGCCAGCAGTGAGGGACTGGGCTCCTACGAGCAGTACTTC.

This clone showed up just a few times. A much larger clone lies a single base off, so this may be a read error. This CDR3 is also generated by other DNA sequences in the sample. The J gene is TRBJ2-3, the V gene TRBV9, with 7 bases fitting TRBD2. V dropped 3 bases and J dropped 5; count of bases not matched to a gene: 9. Germline V gene data show CDR1 as SGDLS and CDR2 as YYNGEE. The length of the CDR3 is 15 residues. The CDR3 nucleotides are TGTGCCAGCAGCGCAAGACTAGCTGGCCAAGATACGCAGTATTTT. It is translated as CASSARLAGQDTQYF.

Here the CDR3 reads CSASLDRGKTQYF. CDR3 nucleotides: TGCAGTGCTAGCCTCGACAGGGGGAAGACCCAGTACTTC. The rearrangement joins TRBV20-1 to TRBJ2-5; 9 bases agree with TRBD1. J was trimmed by 6 bases and V by 3 bases; bases with no gene match: 5. CDR3 length: 13 residues. CDR1 is DFQATT and CDR2 is SNEGSKA in the germline V gene (reference sequence).

This sequence joins TRBV11-2 and TRBJ2-7; 14 bases align to TRBD2. Trimming took 4 bases from V and 2 from J; bases not matched to a gene: 4. This CDR3 has 16 amino acids. Germline lookup yields CDR1 SGHAT and CDR2 FQNNGV. The CDR3 DNA is TGTGCCAGCAGCTCAAAGACTAGCGGGGGGGCCTACGAGCAGTACTTC. It specifies CASSSKTSGGAYEQYF.

This clone was recorded at least ten times. This rearrangement joins TRBV5-1 to TRBJ2-1; 7 bases map to TRBD1. Germline V gene sequence: CDR1 SGHRS, CDR2 YFSETQ. Trimming cost V 4 bases and J 1 base; bases outside gene matches: 2. CDR3 length equals 14 residues. The DNA for the CDR3 is TGCGCCAGCAGCCGGGACAGATCCTACAATGAGCAGTTCTTC. Protein: CASSRDRSYNEQFF.

This clone was detected ten times or more. The CDR3, as DNA: TGTGCCAGCTCACCAAGTACGGGGCGAAATCAGCCCCAGCATTTT. The encoded protein is CASSPSTGRNQPQHF. The gene calls are TRBV18 and TRBJ1-5; perhaps TRBD1 as D (5 bases). This CDR3 region has 15 residues. Deletions cut 2 bases from V and 4 bases from J, with 12 bases between. In germline, CDR1 is KGHSH, CDR2 LQKENI.

This clone appeared a few times. This chain links TRBV12-3 or TRBV12-4 with TRBJ2-7; TRBD2 matches at 13 bases. CDR3 length: 15 residues. Trimming at V came to 4 bases and at J to 5 bases, leaving 5 bases not matched to a gene. CDR3 amino acids: CASSSRTSGSNEQYF. The CDR3, as DNA: TGTGCCAGCAGTTCCCGGACTAGCGGGAGCAACGAGCAGTACTTC.

This clone was seen a few times. This chain links TRBV28 with TRBJ2-4; the D gene is possibly TRBD1 (6 bases). The germline V and J ends were trimmed by 3 bases and 0 bases, with 12 bases remaining between them. The length of the CDR3 is 16 residues. The germline V gene has CDR1 MDHEN and CDR2 SYDVKM. The CDR3 sequence: CASSFGTNLAKNIQYF. CDR3 in DNA: TGTGCCAGCAGTTTCGGGACAAACTTAGCCAAAAACATTCAGTACTTC.

In regard to this clone: A much larger clone is a single base away; this may be a read error. The chain links TRBV5-6 to TRBJ2-3; D remains ambiguous. The ends were cut back, 0 bases at V and 6 bases at J, with 14 bases in the middle. The CDR3 has 15 residues. Germline-derived CDR1 and CDR2 are SGHDT and YYEEEE. CDR3: CASSLGGQEDDTQYF. The CDR3 DNA reads TGTGCCAGCAGCTTGGGCGGCCAAGAGGATGATACGCAGTATTTT.

The genes are TRBV11-2 and TRBJ2-3, with D unclear. The CDR3 loop spans 17 amino acids. Looked up from germline, CDR1 is SGHAT and CDR2 is FQNNGV. V was trimmed by 5 bases and J by 2 bases, leaving 20 bases between them. The CDR3, as DNA: TGTGCCAGCAGCCTGGGCAGGTTATCCTCCATCACAGATACGCAGTATTTT. Translated, it gives CASSLGRLSSITDTQYF.

This clone was found many times. This sequence joins TRBV4-2 and TRBJ1-4; the D is unclear. The CDR3 covers 11 residues. Per germline, CDR1 LGHNA and CDR2 YNFKEQ. The V end was cut by 0 bases, the J end by 10 bases, with 3 bases between. CDR3 in amino acids: CASSQEGKLFF. DNA for the CDR3: TGTGCCAGCAGCCAAGAAGGAAAACTGTTTTTT.

This clone was observed many times. The chain joins TRBV6-4 to TRBJ2-7, with 11 bases aligning to TRBD2. With 5 bases clipped from V and 2 bases from J, the junction kept 5 bases outside the gene matches. The CDR3 has 15 residues. Germline CDR1 reads MRHNA; CDR2 reads SNTAGT. The CDR3 protein is CASSSLAGEAYEQYF. The CDR3 region has the DNA TGTGCCAGCAGTTCACTAGCGGGAGAGGCCTACGAGCAGTACTTC.

This chain uses TRBV20-1 with TRBJ2-1, with a weak D call TRBD2 (6 bases). The CDR3 contains 13 residues. V was pared by 4 bases and J by 11 bases, with 18 bases between. The germline V gene encodes CDR1 DFQATT and CDR2 SNEGSKA (reference sequence). The CDR3 loop is CSATMYAGGQQFF. CDR3 in DNA: TGCAGTGCTACCATGTACGCCGGGGGTCAGCAGTTCTTC.

This clone was found many times. A read error may be the cause here, since a much bigger clone is one base away. The rearrangement joins TRBV6-1 to TRBJ1-3; tentatively, D is TRBD1 (6 bases). The germline gives CDR1 MNHNS, CDR2 SASEGT. The CDR3 runs 16 residues. The CDR3 protein is CASRDSPGISGNTTYF. The CDR3, as DNA: TGTGCCAGCAGGGACAGCCCCGGAATCTCTGGAAACACCACATATTTT.

This clone was observed a handful of times. The chain links TRBV28 to TRBJ2-3; TRBD2 matches 11 bases. Germline V gene sequence: CDR1 MDHEN, CDR2 SYDVKM. The CDR3 has 16 residues. J was trimmed by 4 bases and V by 6 bases; bases with no gene match: 9. In DNA, the CDR3 is TGTGCCAGCAGCCTCCTAGCGGGAGGTTCCGCAGATACGCAGTATTTT. This codes for CASSLLAGGSADTQYF.

The J gene is TRBJ1-5, the V gene TRBV7-8, with D unresolved. With 3 bases removed from V and 0 bases from J, the gap between germline ends came to 9 bases. The CDR3 covers 15 residues. The germline gives CDR1 SGHVS, CDR2 FQNEAQ. The CDR3 DNA is TGTGCCAGCAGCTTCACGGGTTTTAGCAATCAGCCCCAGCATTTT. It codes for CASSFTGFSNQPQHF. Filled out from reference TRBV7-8 and TRBJ1-5, the complete variable domain reads GAGVSQSPRYKVAKRGQDVALRCDPISGHVSLFWYQQALGQGPEFLTYFQNEAQLDKSGLPSDRFFAERPEGSVSTLKIQRTQQEDSAVYLCASSFTGFSNQPQHFGDGTRLSIL.

This clone has a count of ten or more. The chain has TRBV20-1 and TRBJ1-1, with D maybe TRBD1 (6 bases). The CDR3 extends over 13 amino acids. Between the trimmed V and J ends, which lost 3 bases and 1 base, there was a span of 9 bases. The germline gives CDR1 DFQATT, CDR2 SNEGSKA (reference sequence). CDR3 DNA sequence: TGCAGTGCTAGCCCGGGACAGAACACTGAAGCTTTCTTT. Its protein is CSASPGQNTEAFF.

The chain employs TRBV28 and TRBJ2-1, with TRBD2 matching over 10 bases. The junction had 11 bases not matched to a gene; V was cut back by 6 bases and J by 0 bases. From germline, CDR1 is MDHEN and CDR2 SYDVKM. The CDR3 has 18 residues. CDR3 DNA: TGTGCCAGCAGCAGCTCACTTGCTAGCGGGAGCTCCTACAATGAGCAGTTCTTC. Protein: CASSSSLASGSSYNEQFF.

The gene calls are TRBV2 and TRBJ2-7; D not resolved. V lost 7 bases, J lost 4 bases, and 11 bases lay in between. The V gene's germline CDR1 is SNHLY and CDR2 FYNNEI. This CDR3 spans 12 amino acids. The CDR3 is CASKGMRYEQYF. The CDR3 DNA follows: TGTGCCAGCAAAGGGATGCGATACGAGCAGTACTTC.

This clone was observed many times. V and J are TRBV20-1 and TRBJ2-1, with 7 bases identical to TRBD2. With V trimmed by 0 bases and J by 4 bases, 6 bases remained unmatched. The CDR3 length is 15 residues. The germline CDR1 and CDR2 sequences are DFQATT and SNEGSKA (reference sequence). The CDR3 loop is CSAREYSGNYNEQFF. DNA of the CDR3: TGCAGTGCTAGAGAATACAGCGGGAATTACAATGAGCAGTTCTTC.

V usage is TRBV28 and J usage is TRBJ2-7, with D possibly TRBD2 on 6 matching bases. CDR1 MDHEN and CDR2 SYDVKM come from the germline V gene. V lost 5 bases and J lost 5, with 16 bases in between. CDR3 length equals 14 residues. CDR3 bases: TGTGCCAGCAGTCTGGGACTGAATGGGGACGAGCAGTACTTC. Protein sequence: CASSLGLNGDEQYF.

This clone showed up many times. The rearrangement uses TRBV27 and TRBJ1-1; no clear D gene. The CDR3 spans 13 residues. V lost 5 bases and J 0 bases, leaving 7 bases between the germline ends. Germline lookup yields CDR1 MNHEY and CDR2 SMNVEV (reference sequence). The chain's CDR3 is CASSTSLNTEAFF. In DNA, the CDR3 is TGTGCCAGCAGTACCTCATTGAACACTGAAGCTTTCTTT.

The sample holds many counts of this clone. The genes are TRBV14 and TRBJ2-7; 9 bases fit TRBD2. CDR1 is SGHDN and CDR2 is FVKESK in the germline V gene. CDR3 length: 15 residues. With 4 bases clipped from V and 2 bases from J, the junction kept 6 bases outside the gene matches. DNA of the CDR3: TGTGCCAGCAGCCCCAACATAGCGGGAGCCTACGAGCAGTACTTC. It is translated as CASSPNIAGAYEQYF.